Given below is one TCR beta chain in context. CDR3 size: 15 residues. The junction had 8 bases not matched to a gene; V was cut back by 6 bases and J by 3 bases. Germline lookup yields CDR1 MNHEY and CDR2 SVGAGI. The assay was immunoSEQ multiplex PCR, and TCRdb's table has in-frame clones only and misses some. The profile shows 35,000 or so clones, more than 70% of them singletons. The data derive from a study of T cell changes during pregnancy in multiple sclerosis. This chain uses TRBV6-5 with TRBJ2-3, with 8 nucleotides matching TRBD2. This TCR came from a female donor in good health, enrolled as a control in a pregnancy study. The specimen was CD4+ T cells from peripheral blood mononuclear cells, collected after pregnancy. The CDR3 protein is CASSQDGGVTDTQYF. The CDR3 DNA sequence: TGTGCCAGCAGCCAGGACGGGGGGGTTACAGATACGCAGTATTTT.